This record covers a single T cell receptor (beta chain). The target antigen is unknown. V gave up 2 bases and J gave up 1 base, with 12 bases separating them. The CDR3 has 15 amino acids. CDR1 and CDR2 from the germline V gene are SGHAT and FQNNGV. The protocol was immunoSEQ multiplex PCR, while the TCRdb copy is restricted to in-frame clones and leaves out a portion. The sample contains more than 25,000 clones, 75% to 85% of which appear only once. The data stem from a study of OX40 agonist ivuxolimab in advanced cancers. Whole-study context: The dose-escalation cohort was around 83% male, with a mean age of around 60 years, ranging about 23 to 80. The study, taken as a whole, reports: Both CD4+ and CD8+ T cell populations in blood had undergone clonal expansion by week 6 at 0.1 to 3.0 mg/kg. CD8+ T cells showed, on average, more clonal expansion than CD4+ cells.

Collection of blood occurred at baseline, at cycle 4 day 1, and at cycle 7 day 1. The clonotype was recovered from an adult with an advanced solid tumor such as melanoma, head and neck, liver or kidney cancer. Sequencing used CD4+ or CD8+ T cells sorted from blood, obtained in a trial of the OX40 agonist ivuxolimab. The genes are TRBV11-2 and TRBJ2-7; a possible D gene is TRBD2 (5 bases). In nucleotides, the CDR3 is TGTGCCAGCAGCTTACGATCCGGGGATTCCTACGAGCAGTACTTC. Translating it yields CASSLRSGDSYEQYF.